This T cell receptor beta chain was identified during a study of regulatory T cells in long-lasting Graves disease (dated by TCRdb to 2020 to 2023). Regarding the study in general: Newly diagnosed Graves' disease patients had taken antithyroid drugs for less than 3 months. Persistent Graves' disease patients were compared with newly diagnosed Graves' disease patients by peripheral blood TCR sequencing and RNA sequencing. The study was registered as a clinical trial and conducted in China. A total of some 35 samples underwent TCR sequencing, from around 13 patients with persistent Graves' disease and 20 patients with newly diagnosed Graves' disease. Points the paper makes about the study in general: Lower TCR Shannon entropy and fewer highly expanded clones were observed in persistent Graves' disease patients than in newly diagnosed patients, which suggested clonal expansion. Peripheral blood alone was examined, since thyroid tissue, which constituted the primary lesion, could not be accessed. Sequencing and analysis were restricted to the TCR beta chain. TRBV28, TRBJ1-2 and TRBJ2-5 were preferentially used in persistent disease, while TRBV20-1 and TRBJ2-1 were favored in newly diagnosed disease. More public clonotypes were shared among persistent patients (roughly 3,000) than among newly diagnosed patients (approximately 930). The authors noted that the small sample size was a limitation that may lower accuracy.

Libraries were built with multiplex PCR. The listed sequencing device is Illumina HiSeq 4000. To build TCR beta libraries, CDR3 regions were amplified by Arm-PCR using iRepertoire HTBI primers. Before sequencing, the PCR products underwent gel purification. In the paper's pipeline: Gene usage analysis of CDR3 amino acid clonotypes used the 60 to 80 TRBV and approximately 13 TRBJ segments found across samples. COPE and FqMerger were used to merge the filtered high-quality paired reads into contigs. Contigs were aligned with BLAST to IMGT TRBV, TRBD and TRBJ reference genes, and CDR3 was defined per IMGT. Any clonotype with a frequency above 0.1% was counted as a highly expanded clone. Shannon entropy served as the measure of repertoire diversity, while the Gini coefficient captured V-J evenness. A clonotype was considered public if more than one individual shared it. TCRdb itself trimmed the public reads at Q25 with fastp, ran MiXCR and retained productive beta chains. Every distinct CDR3 protein forms one entry, paired with its most common genes and DNA. These V and J calls originate from TCRdb's pipeline instead of the authors' own analysis. The sample table records 300,000 to 450,000 distinct CDR3 sequences; less than 20% of these occur just once. The top ten clones comprise around a fifth of the sample.

This clonotype came up many times. The specificity of this receptor is unknown. Base qualities are not provided; no much larger clone lies one nucleotide away. The intended sense of this specimen's time point label: newly diagnosed GD, antithyroid drugs for less than 3 months. For both TCR sequencing and RNA sequencing, RNA was extracted from PBMCs using TRIzol. The diagnosis of Graves' disease followed American Thyroid Association guidelines. Patients were recruited from an endocrinology department in Xi'an, China. Each patient gave about 8.1 milliliters of peripheral blood, collected in an EDTA anticoagulant tube. PBMCs were isolated by Ficoll Paque Plus density gradient separation without further T cell sorting. An Agilent 2100 Bioanalyzer and agarose gel were used to check RNA quality, and a NanoDrop 2000 was used to measure RNA concentration. Looking up the germline V gene yields CDR1 LGHNT and CDR2 FRNRAP. The junction shows trimming of 1 base on V and 2 bases on J, and the gene matches do not reach 1 base of it. The CDR3, cysteine through phenylalanine, is 15 amino acids long. Only CDR3 DNA is held: 45 bases, read in frame from base 1.

This sequence uses TRBV12-5 and TRBJ2-3; 9 central bases correspond to TRBD2. The sample was peripheral blood mononuclear cells (PBMCs), taken at new diagnosis, from a patient treated with antithyroid drugs. The sequence was collected from a female donor with Graves disease. The CDR3 in this case is CASGLGLADTDTQYF. The DNA is as follows: TGTGCTAGTGGTTTGGGACTAGCGGACACAGATACGCAGTATTTT.